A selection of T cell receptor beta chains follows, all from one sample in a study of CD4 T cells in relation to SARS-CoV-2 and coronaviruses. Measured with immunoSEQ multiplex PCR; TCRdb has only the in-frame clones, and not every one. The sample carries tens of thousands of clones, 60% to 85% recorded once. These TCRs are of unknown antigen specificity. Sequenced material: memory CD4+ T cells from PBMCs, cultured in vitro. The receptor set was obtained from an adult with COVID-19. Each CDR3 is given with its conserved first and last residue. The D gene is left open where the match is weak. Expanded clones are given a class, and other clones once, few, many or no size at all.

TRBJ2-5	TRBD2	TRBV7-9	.	CASSFAAGGAVETQYF	TGTGCCAGCAGCTTTGCAGCGGGAGGGGCAGTAGAGACCCAGTACTTC
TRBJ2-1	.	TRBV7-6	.	CASSPRHGSGISYNEQFF	TGTGCCAGCAGCCCGCGTCACGGGAGCGGAATCTCCTACAATGAGCAGTTCTTC
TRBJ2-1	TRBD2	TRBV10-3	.	CAIRRRRGEAGGAYNEQFF	TGTGCCATCAGGCGACGTCGGGGAGAAGCGGGAGGGGCCTACAATGAGCAGTTCTTC
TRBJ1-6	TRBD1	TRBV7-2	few	CASSLGGTGSDSPLHF	TGTGCCAGCAGCTTAGGAGGGACAGGGAGTGATTCACCCCTCCACTTT
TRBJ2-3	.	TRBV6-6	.	CASSYNRPPHPQYF	TGTGCCAGCAGCTACAACCGGCCCCCCCATCCGCAGTATTTT
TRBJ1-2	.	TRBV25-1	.	CASRQGGLYGYTF	TGTGCCAGCAGACAGGGTGGGTTGTATGGCTACACCTTC
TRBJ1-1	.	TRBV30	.	CAWSKRMNTEAFF	TGTGCCTGGAGTAAAAGGATGAACACTGAAGCTTTCTTT
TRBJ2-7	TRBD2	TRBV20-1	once	CSASYLGLAGGTSYEQYF	TGCAGTGCTAGTTATCTGGGACTAGCGGGAGGGACTTCCTACGAGCAGTACTTC
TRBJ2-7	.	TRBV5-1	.	CASSLGSGGTYEQYF	TGCGCCAGCAGCTTGGGGTCAGGCGGTACCTACGAGCAGTACTTC
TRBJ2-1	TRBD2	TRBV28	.	CANSNRLAGTYNEQFF	TGTGCCAACAGTAACAGACTAGCGGGAACCTACAATGAGCAGTTCTTC
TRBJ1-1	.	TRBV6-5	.	CASSFLQGNTEAFF	TGTGCCAGCAGTTTTTTACAGGGGAACACTGAAGCTTTCTTT
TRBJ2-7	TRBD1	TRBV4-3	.	CASSQGPGQLGKYF	TGCGCCAGCAGCCAAGGCCCGGGACAGCTAGGGAAGTACTTC
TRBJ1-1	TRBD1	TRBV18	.	CASSPGQGLTNTEAFF	TGTGCCAGCTCTCCGGGACAGGGCCTCACCAACACTGAAGCTTTCTTT
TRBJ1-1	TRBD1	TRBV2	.	CASSASGGLMNTEAFF	TGTGCCAGCAGCGCATCAGGGGGGCTGATGAACACTGAAGCTTTCTTT
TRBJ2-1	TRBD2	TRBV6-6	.	CASRVASGSDEQFF	TGTGCCAGCAGGGTGGCTAGCGGGAGCGATGAGCAGTTCTTC
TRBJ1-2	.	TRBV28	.	CASSLGHPAQDGYTF	TGTGCCAGCAGCTTGGGACATCCCGCCCAGGATGGCTACACCTTC
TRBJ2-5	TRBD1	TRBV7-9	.	CASSSLGRGQGYETQYF	TGTGCCAGCAGCTCCCTCGGTAGGGGACAGGGTTATGAGACCCAGTACTTC
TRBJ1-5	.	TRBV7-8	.	CASSLAGQPQHF	TGTGCCAGCAGCTTAGCGGGTCAGCCCCAGCATTTT
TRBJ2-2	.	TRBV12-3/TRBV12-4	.	CASSLIGELFF	TGTGCCAGCAGTTTAATCGGGGAGCTGTTTTTT
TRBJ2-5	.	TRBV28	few	CASSLSGGSGTQYF	TGTGCCAGCAGTTTAAGTGGAGGGTCGGGGACCCAGTACTTC
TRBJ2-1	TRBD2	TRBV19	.	CASSSSGRANNEQFF	TGTGCCAGTAGTTCCAGCGGGAGGGCTAACAATGAGCAGTTCTTC
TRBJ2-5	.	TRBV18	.	CASSKGLSEETQYF	TGTGCCAGCTCCAAGGGACTGTCTGAAGAGACCCAGTACTTC
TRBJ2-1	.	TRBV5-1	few	CASTLLAEGGNEQFF	TGCGCCAGCACACTCCTAGCGGAGGGGGGCAATGAGCAGTTCTTC
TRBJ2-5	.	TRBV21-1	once	CASSTRGFLRACRDQYF	TGTGCCAGCAGCACCCGGGGGTTTCTTCGGGCGTGCCGGGACCAGTACTTC
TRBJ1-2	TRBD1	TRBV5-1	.	CASSLALTGTNYGYTF	TGCGCCAGCAGCTTGGCTCTGACAGGGACCAACTATGGCTACACCTTC
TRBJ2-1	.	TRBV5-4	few	CASSNRAESYNEQFF	TGTGCCAGCAGTAATCGGGCCGAATCATACAATGAGCAGTTCTTC
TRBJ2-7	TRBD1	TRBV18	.	CASSAGTGGSYEQYF	TGTGCCAGCTCAGCCGGGACAGGGGGCTCCTACGAGCAGTACTTC